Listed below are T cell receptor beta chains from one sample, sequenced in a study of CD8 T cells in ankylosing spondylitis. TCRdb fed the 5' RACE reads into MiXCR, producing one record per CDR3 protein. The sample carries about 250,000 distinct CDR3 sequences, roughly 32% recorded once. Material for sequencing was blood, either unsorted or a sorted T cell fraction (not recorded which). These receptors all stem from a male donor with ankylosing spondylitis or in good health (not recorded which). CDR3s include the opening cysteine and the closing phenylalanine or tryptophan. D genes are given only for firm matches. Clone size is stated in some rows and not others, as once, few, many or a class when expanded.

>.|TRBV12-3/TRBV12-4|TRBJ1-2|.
CASSSSTLYGYTF
TGTGCCAGCAGTTCCTCCACCCTCTATGGCTACACCTTC
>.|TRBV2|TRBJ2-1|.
CASRPQGYNEQFF
TGTGCCAGCAGACCCCAGGGGTACAATGAGCAGTTCTTC
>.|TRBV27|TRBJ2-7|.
CASSSQPRGLLEQYF
TGTGCCAGCAGTTCGCAGCCCAGGGGATTGCTCGAGCAGTACTTC
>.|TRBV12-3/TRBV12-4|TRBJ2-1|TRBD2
CASNLLAGGLYNEQFF
TGTGCCAGCAATCTTCTAGCGGGGGGGCTCTACAATGAGCAGTTCTTC
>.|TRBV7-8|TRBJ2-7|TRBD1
CASSNQAGTGGPGVNYEQYF
TGTGCCAGCAGCAACCAAGCCGGGACAGGGGGCCCAGGGGTGAATTACGAGCAGTACTTC
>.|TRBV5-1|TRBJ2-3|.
CASSPSPRHTQYF
TGCGCCAGCAGCCCCTCCCCGCGGCATACGCAGTATTTT
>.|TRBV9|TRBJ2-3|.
CASSVGRIADTQYF
TGTGCCAGCAGCGTAGGAAGGATCGCAGATACGCAGTATTTT
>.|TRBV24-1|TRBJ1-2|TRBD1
CATSDPLTGNYGYTF
TGTGCCACCAGTGACCCCCTGACAGGGAACTATGGCTACACCTTC
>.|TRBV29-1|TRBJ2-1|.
CSVVGANNEQFF
TGCAGCGTTGTGGGAGCCAACAATGAGCAGTTCTTC
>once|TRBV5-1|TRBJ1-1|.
CASSRGDAGLGDTEAFF
TGCGCCAGCAGCCGGGGGGACGCTGGATTGGGGGACACTGAAGCTTTCTTT
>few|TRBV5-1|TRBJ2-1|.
CASSLVLVGEQFF
TGCGCCAGCAGCTTGGTGCTAGTGGGGGAGCAGTTCTTC
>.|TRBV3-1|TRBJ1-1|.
CASSQGTEAFF
TGTGCCAGCAGCCAAGGAACCGAGGCTTTCTTT
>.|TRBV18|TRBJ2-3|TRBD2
CASSHGLEGTDTQYF
TGTGCCAGCTCACACGGACTAGAGGGCACAGATACGCAGTATTTT
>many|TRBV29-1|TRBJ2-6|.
CSVDGGARGANVLTF
TGCAGCGTTGATGGGGGGGCGCGGGGGGCCAACGTCCTGACTTTC
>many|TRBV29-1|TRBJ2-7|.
CSVDSDSYEQYF
TGCAGCGTCGATAGCGACAGCTACGAGCAGTACTTC
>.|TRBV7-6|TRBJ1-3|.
CASSTETGAPGNTIYF
TGTGCCAGCAGCACAGAAACGGGAGCACCTGGAAACACCATATATTTT
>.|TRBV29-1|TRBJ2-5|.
CSVGGRPESQYF
TGCAGCGTTGGGGGTAGACCTGAGTCCCAGTACTTC
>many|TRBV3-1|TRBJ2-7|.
CASSQSYEQYF
TGTGCCAGCAGCCAGAGCTACGAGCAGTACTTC
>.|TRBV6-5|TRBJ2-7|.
CASNYGRFQYF
TGTGCCAGCAACTACGGACGTTTTCAGTACTTC
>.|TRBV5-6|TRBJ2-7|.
CASSFGRAINEQYF
TGTGCCAGCAGCTTCGGCAGGGCCATCAACGAGCAGTACTTC
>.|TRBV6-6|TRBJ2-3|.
CASSSTGYTQYF
TGTGCCAGCAGTTCTACAGGGTATACGCAGTATTTT
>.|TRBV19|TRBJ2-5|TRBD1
CATLDRGPHQETQYF
TGTGCCACCTTGGACAGGGGGCCCCACCAAGAGACCCAGTACTTC
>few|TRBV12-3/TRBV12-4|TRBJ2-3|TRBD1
CASSFSGGEDTQYF
TGTGCCAGCAGTTTCTCAGGGGGAGAGGATACGCAGTATTTT
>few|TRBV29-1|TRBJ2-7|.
CSAAGGQGSYEQYF
TGCAGCGCCGCGGGGGGACAGGGTTCCTACGAGCAGTACTTC
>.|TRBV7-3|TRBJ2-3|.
CASSVYLGTQYF
TGTGCCAGCAGCGTGTACCTGGGTACGCAGTATTTT
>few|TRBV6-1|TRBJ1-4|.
CATRGGWVNEKLFF
TGTGCCACCCGAGGGGGATGGGTTAATGAAAAACTGTTTTTT
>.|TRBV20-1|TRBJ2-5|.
CSASPGQTQYF
TGCAGTGCTAGCCCCGGGCAGACCCAGTACTTC
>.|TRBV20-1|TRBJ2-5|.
CSARDRSQETQYF
TGCAGTGCTAGAGACCGAAGCCAAGAGACCCAGTACTTC
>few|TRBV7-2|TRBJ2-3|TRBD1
CASSHDREGDTQYF
TGTGCCAGCAGCCATGACAGGGAAGGAGATACGCAGTATTTT
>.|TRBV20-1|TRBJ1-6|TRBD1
CSADPPDRGFSVLHF
TGCAGTGCTGACCCCCCGGACAGGGGATTTTCGGTCCTCCACTTT